This TCR beta chain was sequenced for a study of T cell responses to AZD1222 COVID-19 vaccine. TCRdb's table, derived via immunoSEQ multiplex PCR, lists solely in-frame clones and lacks some. The sample consists of about 150,000 clones, around 93% of them appearing once. This CDR3 has 14 residues. Germline lookup yields CDR1 SGDLS and CDR2 YYNGEE. V lost 0 bases and J 7 bases, leaving 11 bases between the germline ends. The J gene is TRBJ2-4, the V gene TRBV9; TRBD2 might be the D (6 bases). The clonotype comes from an adult in good health. The material was peripheral blood, obtained on day 0 of AZD1222 vaccination. Written as DNA, the CDR3 is TGTGCCAGCAGCGTAGGGTCTAGCGCCAACATTCAGTACTTC. Its translation: CASSVGSSANIQYF.